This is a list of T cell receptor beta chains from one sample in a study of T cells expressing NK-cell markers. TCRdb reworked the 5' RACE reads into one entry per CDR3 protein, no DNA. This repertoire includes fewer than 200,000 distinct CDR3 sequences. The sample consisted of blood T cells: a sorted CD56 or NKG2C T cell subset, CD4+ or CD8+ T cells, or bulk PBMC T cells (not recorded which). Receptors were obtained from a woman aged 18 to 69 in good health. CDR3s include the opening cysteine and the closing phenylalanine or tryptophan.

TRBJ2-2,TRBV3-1,CASSLPSSYLNTGELFF
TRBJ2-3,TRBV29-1,CSVARGAGVPDTQYF
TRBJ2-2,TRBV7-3,CASSLRVVGLVGNTGELFF
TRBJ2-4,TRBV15,CATSRQQGIAKNIQYF
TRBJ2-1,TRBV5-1,CASSLEGWEYNEQFF
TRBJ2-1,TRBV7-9,CASSLGTEYYNEQFF
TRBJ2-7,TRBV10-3,CAIKSADLNEQYF
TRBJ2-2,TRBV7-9,CASSHISGELFF
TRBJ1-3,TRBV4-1,CASSERDSTLRSGNTIYF
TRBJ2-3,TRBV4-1,CASRDPRFTGDTQYF
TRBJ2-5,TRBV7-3,CASSPMGSSKTQYF
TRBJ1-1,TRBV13,CASSLGHPEFIMNTEAFF
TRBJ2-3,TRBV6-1,CASSETRGLSTDTQYF
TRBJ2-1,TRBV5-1,CASSLEVSGEQFF
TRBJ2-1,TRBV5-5,CASSVQGNSHNEQFF
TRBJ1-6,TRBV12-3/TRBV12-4,CASSLEQTSSYNSPLHF
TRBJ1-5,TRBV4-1,CASSQDLQISNQPQHF
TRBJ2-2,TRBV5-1,CASSPRSIANTGELFF
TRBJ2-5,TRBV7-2,CASSLHRVVETQYF
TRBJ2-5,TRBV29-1,CSVVRGSGTYQETQYF
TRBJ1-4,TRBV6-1,CASEGEGATNEKLFF
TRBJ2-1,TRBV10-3,CAISERTSGVSEQFF
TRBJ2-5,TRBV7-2,CASSRAGGYQETQYF
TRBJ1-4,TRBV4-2,CASSQENRLNEKLFF
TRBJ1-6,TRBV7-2,CASSSSGTGRNSPLHF
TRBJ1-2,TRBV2,CASSHDRAGNGYTF
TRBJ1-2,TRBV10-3,CAISEEGQNYGYTF
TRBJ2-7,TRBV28,CASSSPRGWTSYEQYF
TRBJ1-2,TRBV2,CASSRQGSLSHGYTF
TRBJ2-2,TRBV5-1,CASSLDGTSGYGELFF
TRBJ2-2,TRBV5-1,CASSRLLAGATGELFF
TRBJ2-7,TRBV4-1,CASSQKWGDSYEQYF
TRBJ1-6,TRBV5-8,CASRYRGGSNSPLHF
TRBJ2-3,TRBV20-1,CSASRGEGTDTQYF
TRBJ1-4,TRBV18,CASSPGTGQEKLFF
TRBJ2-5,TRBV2,CASSGNTQETQYF
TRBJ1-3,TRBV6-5,CASSYSGTGSGNTIYF
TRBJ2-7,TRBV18,CASSPASADEQYF
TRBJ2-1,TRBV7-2,CASSFKTGFNEQFF
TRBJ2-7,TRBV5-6,CASSLVGPSIHEQYF
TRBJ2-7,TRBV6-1,CASSEPHPGTGAYEQYF
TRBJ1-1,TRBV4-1,CASSQSGTLNTEAFF
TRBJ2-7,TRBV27,CASSPTGLDEEQYF
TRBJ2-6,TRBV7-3,CASSLWASGVSGANVLTF
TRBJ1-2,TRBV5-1,CASSLGSGMDPYGYTF
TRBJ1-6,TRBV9,CASSVGVANNSPLHF
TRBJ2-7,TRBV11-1,CASSLFGSGRAGTYEQYF